This T cell receptor beta chain appears in the sequencing data of a study of identifying expanded T cells in peripheral blood (dated by TCRdb to about 2019). For the study in its entirety: Four technical replicates, made by sequencing separate aliquots from the same pool of genomic DNA, were compared pairwise. Overall results and qualifications from the work: Across all healthy-donor time intervals, the beta-binomial model significantly cut both the number of clones called differentially abundant and the false-positive rate. In all healthy donors, the variance in clone template counts between samples taken roughly 14 days apart rose significantly as total template count increased. Around 1.2 differentially abundant clones were flagged by the binomial model between technical replicates, whereas about 16 and 20 were flagged over around two weeks and four weeks, respectively. The authors expected that over much longer intervals, such as months to years, biological variance in healthy repertoires might increase even further.

As regards this clone: No cognate antigen has been identified for it. Within one base of it there is no much larger clone, and no base qualities were kept.

No immune events such as infections were documented for the healthy donors during the collection period. Time-dependent variance in a beta-binomial model of T-cell clone differential abundance was calibrated using healthy-donor blood repertoires as a training cohort. The training cohort was composed of 10 or so healthy donors, 3 female and 7 male. The donors were between roughly 29 and 70 years old, with an average age of approximately 47 years. Obtained from a commercial supplier, whole blood was collected from each healthy donor at three time points set around 2 weeks apart. Genomic DNA was extracted from unsorted whole blood for immunosequencing. The CDR3 sequence holds 15 residues, the cysteine and phenylalanine included. Only CDR3 DNA remains: 45 bases, in frame from the first base. CDR1 SGHAT and CDR2 FQNNGV are derived from the germline V gene. The trim is 2 bases for V and 4 bases for J, with a gap of 14 bases between the germline ends.

The immunoSEQ Assay, which relies on bias-controlled multiplex PCR amplification of genomic DNA, was used to profile TCRbeta CDR3 regions. The study's own analysis went as follows. To quantify the absolute abundance of each unique TCRbeta CDR3 region, the sequences were collapsed and filtered. Two models were used to test differential abundance: a binomial model (Fisher-equivalent) and a beta-binomial model that adds time-dependent variance fitted from healthy donors. Clones with fewer than 5 combined templates were removed, and differential abundance was called for clones with a Benjamini-Hochberg FDR below 0.01. Beta-binomial variance was modeled as a function of total template count across the two samples using the form v = (b*log(k)+a)^2. This immuneACCESS table, as held by TCRdb, lists in-frame sequences with V and J called but not all clones. Of the missing ones, under half trace to an unresolved V gene in checked studies; the others have no known cause. V and J calls and clone size come straight from that table; D and trimming were deduced from the DNA. The sample table lists about 89,000 clones, 70% to 90% of them with a count of one. Over 3% of the sample is held by the ten biggest clonotypes.

The sequence derives from a person aged 18 to 75 in good health. The sequenced material came from blood. This receptor chain uses TRBV11-2 and TRBJ1-1; the D segment could be TRBD1, given 5 matching bases. The CDR3 protein is CASSLSWDGSTEAFF. The nucleotide sequence is TGTGCCAGCAGCTTATCTTGGGACGGGAGCACTGAAGCTTTCTTT. Joined to the reference TRBV11-2 and TRBJ1-1 proteins, this CDR3 gives the full variable domain: EAGVAQSPRYKIIEKRQSVAFWCNPISGHATLYWYQQILGQGPKLLIQFQNNGVVDDSQLPKDRFSAERLKGVDSTLKIQPAKLEDSAVYLCASSLSWDGSTEAFFGQGTRLTVV.